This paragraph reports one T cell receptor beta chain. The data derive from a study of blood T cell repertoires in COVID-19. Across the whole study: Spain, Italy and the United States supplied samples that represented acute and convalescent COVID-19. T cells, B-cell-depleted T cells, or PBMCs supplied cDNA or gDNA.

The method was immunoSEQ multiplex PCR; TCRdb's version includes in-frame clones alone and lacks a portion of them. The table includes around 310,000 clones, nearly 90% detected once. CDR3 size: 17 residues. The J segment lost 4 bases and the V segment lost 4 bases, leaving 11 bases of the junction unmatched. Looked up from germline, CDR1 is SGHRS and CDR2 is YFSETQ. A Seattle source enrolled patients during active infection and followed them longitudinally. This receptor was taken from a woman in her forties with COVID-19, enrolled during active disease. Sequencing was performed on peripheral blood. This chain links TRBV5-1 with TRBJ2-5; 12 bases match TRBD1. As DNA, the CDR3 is TGCGCCAGCAGCGCGGTCCCGGGACAGGGGGCCGGAGAGACCCAGTACTTC. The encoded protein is CASSAVPGQGAGETQYF.